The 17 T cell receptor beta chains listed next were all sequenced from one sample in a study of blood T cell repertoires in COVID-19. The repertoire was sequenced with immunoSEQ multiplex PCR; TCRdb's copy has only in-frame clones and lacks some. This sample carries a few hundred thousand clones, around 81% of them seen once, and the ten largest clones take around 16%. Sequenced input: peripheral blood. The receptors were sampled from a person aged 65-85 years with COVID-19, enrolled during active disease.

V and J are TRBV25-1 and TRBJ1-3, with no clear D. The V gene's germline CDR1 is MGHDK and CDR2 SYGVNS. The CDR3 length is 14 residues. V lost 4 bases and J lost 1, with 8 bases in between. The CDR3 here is CASSGRTSGNTIYF. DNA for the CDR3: TGTGCCAGCAGTGGAAGGACTTCTGGAAACACCATATATTTT.

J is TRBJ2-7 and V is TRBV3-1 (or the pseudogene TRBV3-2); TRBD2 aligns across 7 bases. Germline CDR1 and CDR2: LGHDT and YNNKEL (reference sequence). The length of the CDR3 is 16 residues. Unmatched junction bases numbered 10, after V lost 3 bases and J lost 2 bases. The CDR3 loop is CASSQFFGGTTYEQYF. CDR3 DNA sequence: TGTGCCAGCAGCCAGTTTTTCGGGGGGACCACCTACGAGCAGTACTTC.

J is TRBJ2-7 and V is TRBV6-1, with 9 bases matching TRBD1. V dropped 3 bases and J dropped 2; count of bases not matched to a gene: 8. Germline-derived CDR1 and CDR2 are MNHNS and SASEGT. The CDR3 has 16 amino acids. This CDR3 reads CASSDVRGQGTYEQYF. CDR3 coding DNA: TGTGCCAGCAGTGACGTACGGGGACAGGGAACCTACGAGCAGTACTTC.

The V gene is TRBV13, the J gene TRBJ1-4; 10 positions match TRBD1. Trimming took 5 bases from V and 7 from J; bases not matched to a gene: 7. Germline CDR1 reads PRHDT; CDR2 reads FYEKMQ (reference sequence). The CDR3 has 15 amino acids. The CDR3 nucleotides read TGTGCCAGCAGCCTCAGGACAGGGGGAGGTGAAAAACTGTTTTTT. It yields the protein CASSLRTGGGEKLFF.

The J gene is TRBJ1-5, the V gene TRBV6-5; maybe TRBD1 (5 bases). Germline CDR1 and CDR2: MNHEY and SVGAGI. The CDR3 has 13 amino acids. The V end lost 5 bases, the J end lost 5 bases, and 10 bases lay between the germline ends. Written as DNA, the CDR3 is TGTGCCAGCAGTCACGGGGGGGATCAGCCCCAGCATTTT. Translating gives CASSHGGDQPQHF.

The chain's CDR3 is CASSLPGVVGRKNTGELFF. The CDR3 region has the DNA TGTGCCAGCAGCTTACCAGGTGTAGTCGGGAGGAAGAACACCGGGGAGCTGTTTTTT. The genes are TRBV7-2 and TRBJ2-2, with 7 positions matching TRBD2. Germline-derived CDR1 and CDR2 are SGHTA and FQGNSA. The CDR3 sequence is 19 residues long. Trimming cost V 2 bases and J 1 base; bases outside gene matches: 13.

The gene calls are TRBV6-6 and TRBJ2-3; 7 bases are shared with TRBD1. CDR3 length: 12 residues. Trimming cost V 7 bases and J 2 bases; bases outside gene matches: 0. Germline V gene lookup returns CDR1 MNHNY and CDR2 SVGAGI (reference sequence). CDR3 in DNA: TGTGCCAGCAAGGGGGCCACAGATACGCAGTATTTT. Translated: CASKGATDTQYF.

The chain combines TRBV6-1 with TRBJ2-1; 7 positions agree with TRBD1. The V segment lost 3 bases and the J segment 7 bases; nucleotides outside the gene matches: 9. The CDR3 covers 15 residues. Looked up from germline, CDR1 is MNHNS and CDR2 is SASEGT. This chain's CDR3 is CASSDEGAFRNEQFF. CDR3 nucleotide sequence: TGTGCCAGCAGTGACGAGGGGGCGTTCAGGAATGAGCAGTTCTTC.

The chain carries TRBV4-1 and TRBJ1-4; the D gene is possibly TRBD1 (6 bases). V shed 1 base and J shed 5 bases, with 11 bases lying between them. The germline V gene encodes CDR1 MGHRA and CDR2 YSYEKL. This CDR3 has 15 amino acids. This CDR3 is CASSQAGQGNEKLFF. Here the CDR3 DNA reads TGCGCCAGCAGCCAAGCCGGGCAGGGGAATGAAAAACTGTTTTTT.

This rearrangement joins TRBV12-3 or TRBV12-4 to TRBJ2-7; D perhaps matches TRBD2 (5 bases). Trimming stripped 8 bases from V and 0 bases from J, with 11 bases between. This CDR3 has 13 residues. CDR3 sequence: CASGLGDSYEQYF. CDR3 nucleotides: TGTGCCAGCGGCCTCGGGGACTCCTACGAGCAGTACTTC.

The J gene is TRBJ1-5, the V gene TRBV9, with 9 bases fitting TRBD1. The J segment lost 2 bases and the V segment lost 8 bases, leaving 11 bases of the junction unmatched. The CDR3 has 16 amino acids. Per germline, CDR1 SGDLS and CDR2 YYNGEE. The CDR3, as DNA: TGTGCCAGAGGGGCCGAGGGACAGGGAGGCAATCAGCCCCAGCATTTT. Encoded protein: CARGAEGQGGNQPQHF.

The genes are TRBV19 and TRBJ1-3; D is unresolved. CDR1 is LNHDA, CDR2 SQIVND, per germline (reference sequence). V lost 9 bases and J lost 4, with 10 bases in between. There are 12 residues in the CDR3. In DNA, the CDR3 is TGTGCCAGCGGGTCGGCCGGAAACACCATATATTTT. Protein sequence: CASGSAGNTIYF. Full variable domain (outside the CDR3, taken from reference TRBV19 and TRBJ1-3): DGGITQSPKYLFRKEGQNVTLSCEQNLNHDAMYWYRQDPGQGLRLIYYSQIVNDFQKGDIAEGYSVSREKKESFPLTVTSAQKNPTAFYLCASGSAGNTIYFGEGSWLTVV.

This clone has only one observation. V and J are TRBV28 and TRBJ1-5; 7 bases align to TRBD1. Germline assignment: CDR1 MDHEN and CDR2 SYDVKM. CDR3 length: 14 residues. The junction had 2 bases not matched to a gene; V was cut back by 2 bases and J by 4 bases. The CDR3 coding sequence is TGTGCCAGCAGTTTACGACAGGGAAATCAGCCCCAGCATTTT. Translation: CASSLRQGNQPQHF.

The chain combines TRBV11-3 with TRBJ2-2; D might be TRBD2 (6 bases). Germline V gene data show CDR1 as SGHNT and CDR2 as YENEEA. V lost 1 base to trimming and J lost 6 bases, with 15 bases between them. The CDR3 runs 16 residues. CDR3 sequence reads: CASSLVAAGGSGELFF. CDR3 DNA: TGTGCCAGCAGCTTAGTGGCCGCCGGGGGATCCGGGGAGCTGTTTTTT.

CDR3 bases: TGTGCCAGCAGAGGTTCAGGCGTGAACACTGAAGCTTTCTTT. Protein sequence: CASRGSGVNTEAFF. The rearrangement joins TRBV28 to TRBJ1-1; D not resolved. CDR1 is MDHEN, CDR2 SYDVKM, per germline. The CDR3 has 14 amino acids. V was trimmed by 6 bases and J by 0 bases, leaving 11 bases between them.

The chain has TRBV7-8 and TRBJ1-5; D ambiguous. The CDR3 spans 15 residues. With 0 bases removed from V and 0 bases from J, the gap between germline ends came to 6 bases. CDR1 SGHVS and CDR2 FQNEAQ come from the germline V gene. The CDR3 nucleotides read TGTGCCAGCAGCTTAGCCCGTTATAGCAATCAGCCCCAGCATTTT. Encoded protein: CASSLARYSNQPQHF.

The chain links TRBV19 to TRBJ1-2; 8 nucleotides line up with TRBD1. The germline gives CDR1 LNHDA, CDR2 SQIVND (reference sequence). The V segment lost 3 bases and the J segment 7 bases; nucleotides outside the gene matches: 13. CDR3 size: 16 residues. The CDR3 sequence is CASSMSSDRVARGYTF. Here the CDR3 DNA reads TGTGCCAGTAGTATGAGCTCGGACAGGGTAGCGCGTGGCTACACCTTC.